The 6 T cell receptor beta chains reported below all come from one sample, sequenced in a study of T cell responses to AZD1222 COVID-19 vaccine. Produced via immunoSEQ multiplex PCR; TCRdb's table is partial and in-frame only. The sample records about 110,000 clones, about 85% being singletons. The sample in question was peripheral blood, obtained on day 0 of AZD1222 vaccination. The receptors originated from an adult in good health.

The chain links TRBV19 to TRBJ2-3; D ambiguous. Trimming cost V 1 base and J 6 bases, with 11 bases left between them. This CDR3 contains 14 residues. Looked up from germline, CDR1 is LNHDA and CDR2 is SQIVND (reference sequence). CDR3 region: CASSIGVGLDTQYF. The CDR3 bases are TGTGCCAGTAGTATAGGCGTAGGGCTGGATACGCAGTATTTT.

The chain has TRBV7-8 and TRBJ2-3; 12 bases line up with TRBD2. With V trimmed by 0 bases and J by 5 bases, 18 bases remained unmatched. Germline CDR1 reads SGHVS; CDR2 reads FQNEAQ. The CDR3 spans 21 residues. The CDR3 sequence: CASSLAAGELAGGGGGDTQYF. The CDR3 nucleotides read TGTGCCAGCAGCTTAGCCGCCGGGGAACTAGCGGGGGGCGGAGGGGGAGATACGCAGTATTTT.

This chain connects TRBV24-1 to TRBJ2-7; D is unresolved. This CDR3 region has 12 residues. Germline V gene sequence: CDR1 KGHDR, CDR2 SFDVKD. V was shortened by 4 bases and J by 7 bases, with 10 bases between the two germline ends. The CDR3 DNA sequence: TGTGCCACCAGTGACTCAGGTGGGGAGCAGTACTTC. Residues: CATSDSGGEQYF.

The chain is built from TRBV5-4 and TRBJ1-2; 7 bases are shared with TRBD1. This CDR3 comprises 14 residues. Trimming cost V 7 bases and J 2 bases; bases outside gene matches: 8. The germline gives CDR1 SGHNT, CDR2 YYREEE (reference sequence). The CDR3 reads CASGPTGLNYGYTF. CDR3 sequence (DNA): TGTGCCAGCGGCCCGACAGGGTTGAACTATGGCTACACCTTC. The variable domain in full, completed from reference TRBV5-4 and TRBJ1-2, reads ETGVTQSPTHLIKTRGQQVTLRCSSQSGHNTVSWYQQALGQGPQFIFQYYREEENGRGNFPPRFSGLQFPNYSSELNVNALELDDSALYLCASGPTGLNYGYTFGSGTRLTVV.

The chain uses TRBV24-1 and TRBJ1-1; D not resolved. This CDR3 is built from 11 residues. V was trimmed by 5 bases and J by 10 bases, leaving 10 bases between them. Germline V lookup: CDR1 KGHDR, CDR2 SFDVKD. CDR3 residues: CATSGPLGAFF. Written as DNA, the CDR3 is TGTGCCACCAGTGGCCCCCTTGGAGCTTTCTTT.

This chain joins TRBV28 and TRBJ2-3, with 9 bases identical to TRBD2. In germline, CDR1 is MDHEN, CDR2 SYDVKM. This CDR3 contains 14 residues. J gave up 2 bases and V 9 bases, and 6 bases lay outside the gene matches. The CDR3 region has the DNA TGTGCCAGTACGACTAGCGGTAACACAGATACGCAGTATTTT. Its translation is CASTTSGNTDTQYF.